Detailed here is one T cell receptor beta chain. Sequencing used immunoSEQ multiplex PCR; TCRdb keeps in-frame clones, though not all of them. Of a few hundred thousand clones in the sample, roughly 90% are singletons; the top ten hold about a sixth. This sample was taken from a study of blood T cell repertoires in COVID-19. Seattle participants joined during active infection and were tracked over time. Source material: peripheral blood. The receptor was derived from a middle-aged man with COVID-19, enrolled during active disease.

The CDR3: CASNIEAGTNTGELFF. The CDR3 DNA sequence: TGTGCCAGTAATATTGAAGCGGGAACGAACACCGGGGAGCTGTTTTTT. This chain joins TRBV19 and TRBJ2-2; 7 bases agree with TRBD2. Germline V lookup: CDR1 LNHDA, CDR2 SQIVND (reference sequence). J gave up 0 bases and V 7 bases, and 8 bases lay outside the gene matches. CDR3 size: 16 residues.